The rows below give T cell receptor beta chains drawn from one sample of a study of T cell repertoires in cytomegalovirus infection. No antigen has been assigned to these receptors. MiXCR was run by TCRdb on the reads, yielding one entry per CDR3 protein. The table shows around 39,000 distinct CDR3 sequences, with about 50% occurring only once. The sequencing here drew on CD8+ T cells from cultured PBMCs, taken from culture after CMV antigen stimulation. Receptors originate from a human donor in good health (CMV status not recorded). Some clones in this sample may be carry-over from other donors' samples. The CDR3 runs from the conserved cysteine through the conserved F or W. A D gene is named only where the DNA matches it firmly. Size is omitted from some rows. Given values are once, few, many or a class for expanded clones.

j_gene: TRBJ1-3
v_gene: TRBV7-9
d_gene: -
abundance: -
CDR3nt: TGTGCCAGCAGCCATCTAGGGGGGGACGGAAACACCATATATTTT
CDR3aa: CASSHLGGDGNTIYF

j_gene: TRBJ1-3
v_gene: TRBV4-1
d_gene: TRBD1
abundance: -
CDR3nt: TGCGCCAGCAGCCAAGGAACAGGGGGAATTGGAAACACCATATATTTT
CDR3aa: CASSQGTGGIGNTIYF

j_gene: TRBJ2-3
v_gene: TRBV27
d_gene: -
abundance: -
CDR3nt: TGTGCCAGCAGAGCCTGGGGGGACACCGACATCAATACGCAGTATTTT
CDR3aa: CASRAWGDTDINTQYF

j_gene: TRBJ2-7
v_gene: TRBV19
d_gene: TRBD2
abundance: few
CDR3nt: TGTGCCAGTAGTTTTTCTAGCGGGAGCTCCTACGAGCAGTACTTC
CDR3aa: CASSFSSGSSYEQYF

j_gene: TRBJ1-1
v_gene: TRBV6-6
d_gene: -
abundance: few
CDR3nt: TGTGCCAGCAGTTACCCGGGACTGAACACTGAAGCTTTCTTT
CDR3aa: CASSYPGLNTEAFF

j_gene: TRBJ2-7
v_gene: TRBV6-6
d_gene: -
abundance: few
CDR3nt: TGTGCCAGCACCTTTGAAAAGCGGTACGAGCAGTACTTC
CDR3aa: CASTFEKRYEQYF

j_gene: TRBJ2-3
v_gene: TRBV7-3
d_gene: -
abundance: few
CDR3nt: TGTGCCAGCAGCTTAGGGGACCGCACAGATACGCAGTATTTT
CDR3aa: CASSLGDRTDTQYF

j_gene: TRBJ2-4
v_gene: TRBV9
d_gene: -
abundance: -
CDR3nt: TGTGCCAGCAGCCCCTCCGGTGGCACAGGGAGCAACATTCAGTACTTC
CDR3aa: CASSPSGGTGSNIQYF

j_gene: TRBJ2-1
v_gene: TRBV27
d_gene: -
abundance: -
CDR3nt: TGTGCCAGCAGTTTAAGTCCGAATGAGCAGTTCTTC
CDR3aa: CASSLSPNEQFF

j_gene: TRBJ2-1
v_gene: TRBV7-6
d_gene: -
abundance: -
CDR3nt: TGTGCCAGCACCTGGTTGGGGATAGCGACGTACAATGAGCAGTTCTTC
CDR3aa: CASTWLGIATYNEQFF

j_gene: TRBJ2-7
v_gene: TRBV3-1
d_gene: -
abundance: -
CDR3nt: TGTGCCAGCAGCCAGCGCGGGAAGGGGGCCTACGAGCAGTACTTC
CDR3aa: CASSQRGKGAYEQYF

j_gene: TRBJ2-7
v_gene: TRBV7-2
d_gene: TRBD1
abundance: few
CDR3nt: TGTGCCAGCAGCCCCGGGACAGACGGCTACGAGCAGTACTTC
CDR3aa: CASSPGTDGYEQYF

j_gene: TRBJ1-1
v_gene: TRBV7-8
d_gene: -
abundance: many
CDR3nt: TGTGCCAGCAGCTTAGGCGGGGGGACTGAAGCTTTCTTT
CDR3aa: CASSLGGGTEAFF

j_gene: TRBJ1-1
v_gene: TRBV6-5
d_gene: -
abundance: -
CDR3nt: TGTGCCAGCAGTTACAGTAAACTGAACACTGAAGCTTTCTTT
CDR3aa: CASSYSKLNTEAFF

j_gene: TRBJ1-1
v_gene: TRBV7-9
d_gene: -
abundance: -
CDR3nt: TGTGCCAGCAGCTCGGGCTTGGCCGGAGAAGCTTTCTTT
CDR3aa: CASSSGLAGEAFF

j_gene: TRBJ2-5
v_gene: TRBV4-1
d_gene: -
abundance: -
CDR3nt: TGCGCCAGCAGCCAAGAAGGGAGGGAGACCCAGTACTTC
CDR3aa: CASSQEGRETQYF

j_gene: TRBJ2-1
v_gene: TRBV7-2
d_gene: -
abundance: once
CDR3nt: TGTGCCAGCATCCCCCCGCTAGCCGATTACAATGAGCAGTTCTTC
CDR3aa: CASIPPLADYNEQFF

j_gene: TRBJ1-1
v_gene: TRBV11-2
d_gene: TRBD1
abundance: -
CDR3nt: TGTGCCAGCAGCTTTTGGGACAGGGACCGAAACACTGAAGCTTTCTTT
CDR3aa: CASSFWDRDRNTEAFF

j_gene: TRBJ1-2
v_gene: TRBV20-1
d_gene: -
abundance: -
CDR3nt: TGCAGTGCCAGGGATTGGGCCTTTAACTATGGCTACACCTTC
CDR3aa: CSARDWAFNYGYTF

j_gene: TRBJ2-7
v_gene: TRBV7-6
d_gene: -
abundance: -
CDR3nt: TGTGCCAGCAGCTTAGCGGGACGGGACTCCTACGAGCAGTACTTC
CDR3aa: CASSLAGRDSYEQYF

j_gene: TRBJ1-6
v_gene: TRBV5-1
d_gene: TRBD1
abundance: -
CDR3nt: TGCGCCAGCAGCCTCGGACAGGGGGCGCCTTATTCACCCCTCCACTTT
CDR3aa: CASSLGQGAPYSPLHF

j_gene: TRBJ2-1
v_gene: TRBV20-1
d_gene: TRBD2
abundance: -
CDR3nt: TGCAGTGCTAGACAAGCCGGGCGGGAGAAGTTTTACAATGAGCAGTTCTTC
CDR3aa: CSARQAGREKFYNEQFF

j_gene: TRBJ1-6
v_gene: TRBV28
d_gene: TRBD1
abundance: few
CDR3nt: TGTGCCAGCAGTTCCCCACGGGACAGGGGTGGATATTCACCCCTCCACTTT
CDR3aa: CASSSPRDRGGYSPLHF

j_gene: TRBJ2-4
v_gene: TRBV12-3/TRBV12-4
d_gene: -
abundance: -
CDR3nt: TGTGCCAGTTGCGAGGGGGGGGACAGGCAAAACATTCAGTACTTC
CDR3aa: CASCEGGDRQNIQYF

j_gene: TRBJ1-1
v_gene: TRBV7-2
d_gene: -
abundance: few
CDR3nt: TGTGCCAGCAGCCCCCGAGTACAATTGAACACTGAAGCTTTCTTT
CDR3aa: CASSPRVQLNTEAFF

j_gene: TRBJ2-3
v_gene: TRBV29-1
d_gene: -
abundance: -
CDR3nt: TGCAGCGTTGAAGATCAGGGCACAGATACGCAGTATTTT
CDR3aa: CSVEDQGTDTQYF

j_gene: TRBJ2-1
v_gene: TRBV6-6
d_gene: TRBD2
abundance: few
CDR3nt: TGTGCCAGCACCTATGGGGGGACTAGCTCGAATGAGCAGTTCTTC
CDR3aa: CASTYGGTSSNEQFF

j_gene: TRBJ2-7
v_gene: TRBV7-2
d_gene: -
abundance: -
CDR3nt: TGTGCCAGCAGCTCCAGGGGCTACGAGCAGAACTTC
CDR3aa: CASSSRGYEQNF

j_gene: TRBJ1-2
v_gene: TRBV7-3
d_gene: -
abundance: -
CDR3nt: TGTGCCAGCAGCAACGGGGGGGCAAAAGGCTACACCTTC
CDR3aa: CASSNGGAKGYTF

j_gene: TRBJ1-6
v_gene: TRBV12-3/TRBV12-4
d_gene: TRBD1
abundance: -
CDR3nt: TGTGCCAGCAGTTTTAGACAGGGGGGGTATAATTCACCCCTCCACTTT
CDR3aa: CASSFRQGGYNSPLHF

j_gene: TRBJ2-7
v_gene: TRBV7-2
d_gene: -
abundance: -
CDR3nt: TGTGCCAGCAGCTCGAGTCAGAAGGGTTCCGAGCAGTACTTC
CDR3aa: CASSSSQKGSEQYF

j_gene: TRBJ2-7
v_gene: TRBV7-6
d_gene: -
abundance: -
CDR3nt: TGTGCCAGCAGCCCCCTCGGTGAGAGCTACGAGCAGTACTTC
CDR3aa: CASSPLGESYEQYF